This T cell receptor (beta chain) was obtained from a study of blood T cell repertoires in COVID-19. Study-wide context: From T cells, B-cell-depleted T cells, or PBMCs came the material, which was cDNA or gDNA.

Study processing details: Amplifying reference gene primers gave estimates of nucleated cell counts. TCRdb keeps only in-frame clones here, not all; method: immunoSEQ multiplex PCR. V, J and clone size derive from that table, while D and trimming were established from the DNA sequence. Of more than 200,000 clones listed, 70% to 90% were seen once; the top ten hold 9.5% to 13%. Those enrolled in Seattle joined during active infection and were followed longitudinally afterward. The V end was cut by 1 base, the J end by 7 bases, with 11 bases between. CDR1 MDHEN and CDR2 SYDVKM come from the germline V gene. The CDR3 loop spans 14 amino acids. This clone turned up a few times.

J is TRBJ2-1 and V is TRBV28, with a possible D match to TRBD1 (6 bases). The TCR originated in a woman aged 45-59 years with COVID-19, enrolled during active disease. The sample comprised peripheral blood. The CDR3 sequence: CASSLSWTANEQFF. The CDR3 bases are TGTGCCAGCAGTTTATCCTGGACAGCTAATGAGCAGTTCTTC.